What follows are 9 T cell receptor beta chains derived from one specimen sequenced in a study of monozygotic twins with inflammatory bowel disease. With the 5' RACE reads reprocessed, TCRdb shows one record per CDR3 protein and no DNA. This sample's table has over 200,000 distinct CDR3 sequences. The sequenced sample consisted of blood. The source of these receptors is a human donor with ulcerative colitis or Crohn's disease, or a healthy co-twin of an affected twin (not recorded which).

CDR3 region: CASISDNSGANVLTF. V usage is TRBV2 and J usage is TRBJ2-6. CDR1 and CDR2 (germline): SNHLY, FYNNEI. The CDR3 spans 15 residues.

CDR3 protein: CASSLGAGGDGYTF. The rearrangement uses TRBV12-3 or TRBV12-4 and TRBJ1-2; TCRdb's D gene call, TRBD1, goes unchecked for lack of DNA. The CDR3 covers 14 residues.

The chain couples TRBV7-3 to TRBJ2-3; TCRdb calls TRBD2, which cannot be checked without DNA. CDR1 and CDR2 from the germline V gene are SGHTA and FQGTGA. This CDR3 has 15 amino acids. The CDR3 region is CASSLSTGAIDTQYF.

The chain employs TRBV6-5 and TRBJ2-1; TCRdb names TRBD1, which stays unverified in the absence of DNA. CDR3 length: 13 amino acids. Germline assignment: CDR1 MNHEY and CDR2 SVGAGI. CDR3 loop: CASRQGTYNEQFF.

The chain couples TRBV7-8 to TRBJ1-3. This CDR3 spans 15 amino acids. The germline V gene has CDR1 SGHVS and CDR2 FQNEAQ. CDR3 sequence reads: CASSLVHSSGNTIYF.

V and J are TRBV20-1 and TRBJ1-6. Germline values: CDR1 DFQATT, CDR2 SNEGSKA (reference sequence). The CDR3 loop spans 17 amino acids. CDR3 amino acids: CSARVQGTRQGGSPLHF.

The rearrangement links TRBV10-3 to TRBJ2-5; as DNA is missing, the TRBD2 call by TCRdb cannot be tested. Germline V gives CDR1 ENHRY, CDR2 SYGVKD. The CDR3 is 14 amino acids. The CDR3 protein is CAISELAGGWTQYF.

The rearrangement uses TRBV25-1 and TRBJ2-2; the D call from TCRdb, TRBD2, cannot be confirmed without DNA. The germline V gene encodes CDR1 MGHDK and CDR2 SYGVNS. This CDR3 contains 14 residues. The chain's CDR3 is CASKGTSNTGELFF.

The chain uses TRBV6-6 and TRBJ2-7; TCRdb's D call, TRBD1, is unchecked because there is no DNA. CDR3 size: 13 residues. CDR1 MNHNY and CDR2 SVGAGI come from the germline V gene (reference sequence). The CDR3 here is CASSYDSKYEQYF.